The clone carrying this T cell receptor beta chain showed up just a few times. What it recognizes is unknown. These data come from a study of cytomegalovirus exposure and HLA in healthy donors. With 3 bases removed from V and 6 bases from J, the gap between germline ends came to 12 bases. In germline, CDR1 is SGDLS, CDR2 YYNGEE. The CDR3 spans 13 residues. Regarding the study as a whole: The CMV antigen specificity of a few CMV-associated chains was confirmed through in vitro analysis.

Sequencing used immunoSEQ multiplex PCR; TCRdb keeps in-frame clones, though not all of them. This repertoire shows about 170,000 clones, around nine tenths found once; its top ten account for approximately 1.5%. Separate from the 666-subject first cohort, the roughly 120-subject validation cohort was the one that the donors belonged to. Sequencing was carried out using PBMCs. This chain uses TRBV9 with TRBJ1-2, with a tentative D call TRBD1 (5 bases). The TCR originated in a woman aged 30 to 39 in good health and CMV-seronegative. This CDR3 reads CASSAGPGDGYTF. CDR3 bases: TGTGCCAGCAGCGCAGGACCGGGGGATGGCTACACCTTC.